The 10 T cell receptor beta chains below were found in one sample sequenced in a study of blood T cell repertoires in COVID-19. Assay used: immunoSEQ multiplex PCR; TCRdb lists only in-frame clones, some missing. The sample lists roughly 200,000 clones; 65% to 85% were seen once. The sequenced material came from peripheral blood. These receptors came from a man in his forties or fifties with active or convalescent COVID-19.

This rearrangement joins TRBV6-5 to TRBJ2-7, with 12 bases fitting TRBD2. With 6 bases clipped from V and 3 bases from J, the junction kept 3 bases outside the gene matches. The germline CDR1 and CDR2 sequences are MNHEY and SVGAGI. The CDR3 is 14 residues long. CDR3 residues: CASSASGGDYEQYF. Here the CDR3 DNA reads TGTGCCAGCAGCGCTAGCGGGGGGGACTACGAGCAGTACTTC.

Regarding this clone: Other DNA sequences in this sample translate to the same CDR3. The chain employs TRBV5-1 and TRBJ1-1; possibly TRBD1 for D (5 bases). The CDR3 length is 14 residues. V dropped 2 bases and J dropped 2 bases, with 10 bases sitting between them. Germline lookup yields CDR1 SGHRS and CDR2 YFSETQ. The CDR3 loop is CASSFGQGNTEAFF. The DNA for the CDR3 is TGCGCCAGCAGCTTTGGGCAGGGTAACACTGAAGCTTTCTTT.

The chain combines TRBV5-4 with TRBJ1-1, with D perhaps TRBD1 (6 bases). There are 15 residues in the CDR3. The V gene lost 4 bases and the J gene lost 4 bases, with 17 bases spanning the gap. From germline, CDR1 is SGHNT and CDR2 YYREEE (reference sequence). CDR3 DNA sequence: TGTGCCAGCAGCCCCACAGGGTTAAAGTCCACTGAAGCTTTCTTT. It encodes CASSPTGLKSTEAFF.

The chain joins TRBV30 to TRBJ1-2; 7 nucleotides align to TRBD1. The junction had 11 bases not matched to a gene; V was cut back by 2 bases and J by 5 bases. In germline, CDR1 is GTSNPN, CDR2 SVGIG (reference sequence). The CDR3 is 15 amino acids. The CDR3, as DNA: TGTGCCTGGAGTCAACGTAACAGGGGCCATTATGGCTACACCTTC. Protein product: CAWSQRNRGHYGYTF.

V gene TRBV9 combines with J gene TRBJ2-5, with 9 bases aligning to TRBD2. The ends lost 4 bases at V and 6 bases at J; junction bases unmatched: 4. Germline CDR1 and CDR2: SGDLS and YYNGEE. The CDR3 totals 13 residues. The CDR3 sequence: CASSTSGGKTQYF. The CDR3 DNA reads TGTGCCAGCAGCACAAGCGGGGGGAAGACCCAGTACTTC.

CDR3 amino acids: CASSFAGQVNPGYTF. The CDR3 DNA reads as TGTGCCAGCAGCTTTGCTGGCCAGGTGAATCCTGGCTACACCTTC. The chain is built from TRBV5-4 and TRBJ1-2; D is uncertain. The V and J ends lost 2 bases and 7 bases respectively, with 18 bases between them. Germline V gene lookup returns CDR1 SGHNT and CDR2 YYREEE (reference sequence). The CDR3 consists of 15 residues.

The rearrangement uses TRBV29-1 and TRBJ2-1, with D maybe TRBD1 (6 bases). This CDR3 is built from 12 residues. The ends were cut back, 7 bases at V and 5 bases at J, with 12 bases in the middle. Germline V lookup: CDR1 SQVTM, CDR2 ANQGSEA. CDR3 sequence reads: CSGLTGHNEQFF. The CDR3 DNA is TGCAGCGGGCTGACAGGACACAATGAGCAGTTCTTC.

The chain carries TRBV3-1 (or the pseudogene TRBV3-2) and TRBJ2-7; 9 nucleotides match TRBD2. The ends lost 8 bases at V and 2 bases at J; junction bases unmatched: 4. The V gene's germline CDR1 is LGHDT and CDR2 YNNKEL (reference sequence). The CDR3 length is 13 residues. The CDR3 nucleotides read TGTGCCAGCGGGACTAGCTGGGCCTACGAGCAGTACTTC. Protein: CASGTSWAYEQYF.

The rearrangement uses TRBV7-9 and TRBJ2-5; D gene unclear. Trimming removed 4 bases at V and 5 bases at J, with 17 bases between. CDR3 length: 15 residues. Looked up from germline, CDR1 is SEHNR and CDR2 is FQNEAQ (reference sequence). In DNA form, the CDR3 reads TGTGCCAGCAGCTCGGGTGGTTGGAAGTCGGAGACCCAGTACTTC. This translates into CASSSGGWKSETQYF.

This clone was seen a single time. The same CDR3 also results from other DNA sequences found in this sample. This chain uses TRBV14 with TRBJ2-7; D unresolved. Deletions cut 4 bases from V and 3 bases from J, with 7 bases between. The CDR3 contains 12 residues. The germline V gene encodes CDR1 SGHDN and CDR2 FVKESK. The CDR3 DNA is TGTGCCAGCAGCCCCTCGGGCTACGAGCAGTACTTC. Its protein product is CASSPSGYEQYF. Based on the CDR3 plus reference TRBV14 and TRBJ2-7, the full variable domain is EAGVTQFPSHSVIEKGQTVTLRCDPISGHDNLYWYRRVMGKEIKFLLHFVKESKQDESGMPNNRFLAERTGGTYSTLKVQPAELEDSGVYFCASSPSGYEQYFGPGTRLTVT.